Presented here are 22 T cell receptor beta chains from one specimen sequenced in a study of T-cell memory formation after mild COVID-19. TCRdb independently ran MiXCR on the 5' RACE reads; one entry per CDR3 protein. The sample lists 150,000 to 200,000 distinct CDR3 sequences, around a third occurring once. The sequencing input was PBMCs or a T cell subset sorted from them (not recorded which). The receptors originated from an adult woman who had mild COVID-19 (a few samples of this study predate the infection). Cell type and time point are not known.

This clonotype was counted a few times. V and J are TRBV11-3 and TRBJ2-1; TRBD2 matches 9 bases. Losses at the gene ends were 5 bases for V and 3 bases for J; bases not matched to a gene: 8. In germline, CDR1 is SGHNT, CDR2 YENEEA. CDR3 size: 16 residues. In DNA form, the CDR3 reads TGTGCCAGCAGCCCCCGGACTAGCGCCTTCTACAATGAGCAGTTCTTC. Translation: CASSPRTSAFYNEQFF.

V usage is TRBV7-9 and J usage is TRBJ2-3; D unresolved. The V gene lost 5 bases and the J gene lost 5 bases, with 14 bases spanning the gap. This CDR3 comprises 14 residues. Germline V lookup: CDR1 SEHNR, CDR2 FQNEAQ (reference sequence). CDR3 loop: CASSPGLGGDTQYF. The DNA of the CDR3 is TGTGCCAGCAGCCCTGGATTAGGCGGAGATACGCAGTATTTT.

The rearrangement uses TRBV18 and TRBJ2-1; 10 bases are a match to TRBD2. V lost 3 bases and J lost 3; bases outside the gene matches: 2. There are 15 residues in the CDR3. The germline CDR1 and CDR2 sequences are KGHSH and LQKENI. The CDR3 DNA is TGTGCCAGCTCACCGGGACTAGCGTTCTACAATGAGCAGTTCTTC. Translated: CASSPGLAFYNEQFF.

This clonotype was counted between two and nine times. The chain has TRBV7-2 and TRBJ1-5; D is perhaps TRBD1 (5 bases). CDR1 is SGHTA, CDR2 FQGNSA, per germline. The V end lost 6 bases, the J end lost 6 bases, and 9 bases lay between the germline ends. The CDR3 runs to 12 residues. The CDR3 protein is CASSVGGQPQHF. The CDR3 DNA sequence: TGTGCCAGCAGTGTGGGGGGTCAGCCCCAGCATTTT.

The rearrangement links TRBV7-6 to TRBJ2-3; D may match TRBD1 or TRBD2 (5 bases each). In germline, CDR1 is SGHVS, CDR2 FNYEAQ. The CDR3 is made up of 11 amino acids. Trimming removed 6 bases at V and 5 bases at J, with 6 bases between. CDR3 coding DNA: TGTGCCAGCAGGGGGGTAGATACGCAGTATTTT. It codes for CASRGVDTQYF.

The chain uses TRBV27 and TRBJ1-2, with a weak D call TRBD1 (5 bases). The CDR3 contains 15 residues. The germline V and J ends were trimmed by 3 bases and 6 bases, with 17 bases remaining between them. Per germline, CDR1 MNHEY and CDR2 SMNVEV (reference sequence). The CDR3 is CASSFLGRGKDGYTF. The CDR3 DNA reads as TGTGCCAGCAGTTTCCTCGGACGGGGGAAGGATGGCTACACCTTC.

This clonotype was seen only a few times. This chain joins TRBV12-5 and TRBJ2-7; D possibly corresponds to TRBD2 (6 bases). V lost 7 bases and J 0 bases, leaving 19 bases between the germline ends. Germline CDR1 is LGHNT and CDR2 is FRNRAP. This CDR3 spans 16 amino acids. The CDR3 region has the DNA TGTGCTAGTGCCCGCGGCAGGACTATCAGCTCCTACGAGCAGTACTTC. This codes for CASARGRTISSYEQYF.

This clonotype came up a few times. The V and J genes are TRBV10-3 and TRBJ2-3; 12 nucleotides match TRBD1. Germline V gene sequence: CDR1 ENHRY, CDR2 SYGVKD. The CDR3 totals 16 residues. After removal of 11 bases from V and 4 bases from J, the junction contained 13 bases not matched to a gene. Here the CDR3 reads CASETSGTGGPDTQYF. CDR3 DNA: TGTGCCTCAGAAACGTCCGGGACAGGGGGCCCAGATACGCAGTATTTT.

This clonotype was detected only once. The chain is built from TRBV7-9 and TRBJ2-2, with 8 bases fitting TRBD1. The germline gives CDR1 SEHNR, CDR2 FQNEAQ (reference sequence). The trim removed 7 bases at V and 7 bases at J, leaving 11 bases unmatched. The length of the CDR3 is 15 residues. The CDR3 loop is CASTPPGGLGGELFF. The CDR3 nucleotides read TGTGCCAGCACCCCTCCAGGGGGCCTCGGCGGGGAGCTGTTTTTT.

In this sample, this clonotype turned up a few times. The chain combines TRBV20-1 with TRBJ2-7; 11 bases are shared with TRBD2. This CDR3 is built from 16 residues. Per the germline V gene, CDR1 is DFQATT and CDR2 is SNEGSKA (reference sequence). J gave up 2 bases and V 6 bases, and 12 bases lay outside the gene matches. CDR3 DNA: TGCAGTGCCCCCGTCTTGACTAGCGGGGCTGCCTACGAGCAGTACTTC. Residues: CSAPVLTSGAAYEQYF.

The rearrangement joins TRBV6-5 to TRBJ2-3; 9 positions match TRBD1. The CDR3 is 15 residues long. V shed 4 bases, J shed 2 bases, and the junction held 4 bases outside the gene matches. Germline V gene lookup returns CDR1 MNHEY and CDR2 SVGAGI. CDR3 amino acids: CASSFGTGNTDTQYF. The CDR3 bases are TGTGCCAGCAGTTTCGGGACAGGGAACACAGATACGCAGTATTTT.

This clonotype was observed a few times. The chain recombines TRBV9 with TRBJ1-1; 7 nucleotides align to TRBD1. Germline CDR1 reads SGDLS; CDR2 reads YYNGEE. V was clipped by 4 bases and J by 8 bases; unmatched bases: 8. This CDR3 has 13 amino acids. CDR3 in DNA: TGTGCCAGCAGCACCAGGACAGGCCAGGAAGCTTTCTTT. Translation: CASSTRTGQEAFF.

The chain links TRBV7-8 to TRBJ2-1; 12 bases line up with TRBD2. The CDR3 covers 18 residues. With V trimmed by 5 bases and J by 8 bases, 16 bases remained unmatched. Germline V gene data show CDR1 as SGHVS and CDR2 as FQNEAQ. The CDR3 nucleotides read TGTGCCAGCAGCCGAACCCCTTTACTAGCGGGAGGTGAGGATGAGCAGTTCTTC. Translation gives CASSRTPLLAGGEDEQFF.

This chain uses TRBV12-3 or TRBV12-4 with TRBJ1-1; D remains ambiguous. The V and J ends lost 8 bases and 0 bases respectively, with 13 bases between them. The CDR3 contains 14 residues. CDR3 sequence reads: CASQGRFMNTEAFF. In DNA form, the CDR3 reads TGTGCCAGCCAAGGACGGTTCATGAACACTGAAGCTTTCTTT.

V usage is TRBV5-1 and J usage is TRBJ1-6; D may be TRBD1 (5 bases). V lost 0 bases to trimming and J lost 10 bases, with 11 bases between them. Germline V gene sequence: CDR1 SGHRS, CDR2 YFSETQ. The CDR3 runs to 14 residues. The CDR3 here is CASSLDPGTSPLHF. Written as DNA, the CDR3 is TGCGCCAGCAGCTTGGATCCGGGGACCTCACCCCTCCACTTT.

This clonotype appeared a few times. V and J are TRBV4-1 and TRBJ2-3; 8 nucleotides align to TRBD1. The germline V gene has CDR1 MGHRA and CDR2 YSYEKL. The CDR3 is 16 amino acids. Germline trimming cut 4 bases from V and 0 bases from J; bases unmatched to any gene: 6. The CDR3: CASSPGQGSSTDTQYF. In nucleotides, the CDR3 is TGCGCCAGCAGCCCCGGACAGGGTTCAAGCACAGATACGCAGTATTTT.

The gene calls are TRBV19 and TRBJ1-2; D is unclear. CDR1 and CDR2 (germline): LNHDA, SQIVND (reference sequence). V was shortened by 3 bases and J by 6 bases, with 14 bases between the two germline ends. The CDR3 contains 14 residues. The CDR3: CASSMVRGADGYTF. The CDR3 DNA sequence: TGTGCCAGTAGTATGGTTCGGGGTGCGGATGGCTACACCTTC.

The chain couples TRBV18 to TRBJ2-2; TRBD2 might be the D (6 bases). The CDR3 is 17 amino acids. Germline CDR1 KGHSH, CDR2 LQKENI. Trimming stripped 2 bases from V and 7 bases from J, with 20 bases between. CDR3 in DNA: TGTGCCAGCTCACCAAACAATCGACATGCCGGGGGCGGGGAGCTGTTTTTT. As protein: CASSPNNRHAGGGELFF.

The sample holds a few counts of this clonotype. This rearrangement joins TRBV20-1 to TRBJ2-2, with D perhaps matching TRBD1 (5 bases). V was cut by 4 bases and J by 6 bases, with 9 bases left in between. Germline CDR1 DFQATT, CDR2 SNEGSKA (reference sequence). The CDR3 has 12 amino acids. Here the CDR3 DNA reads TGCAGTGCTACAGGGTTCCCCGGGGAGCTGTTTTTT. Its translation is CSATGFPGELFF.

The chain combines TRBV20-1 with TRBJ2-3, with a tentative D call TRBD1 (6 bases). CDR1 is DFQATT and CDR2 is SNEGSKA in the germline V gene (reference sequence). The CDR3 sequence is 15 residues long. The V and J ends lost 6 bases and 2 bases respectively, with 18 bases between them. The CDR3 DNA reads TGCAGTGCCCACCCTCAACAGGGTTTCACAGATACGCAGTATTTT. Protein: CSAHPQQGFTDTQYF.

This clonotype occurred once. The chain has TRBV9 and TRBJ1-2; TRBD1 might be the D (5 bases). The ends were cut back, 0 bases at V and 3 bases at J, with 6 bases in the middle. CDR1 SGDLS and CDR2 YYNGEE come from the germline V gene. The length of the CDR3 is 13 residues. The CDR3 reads CASSVEQDYGYTF. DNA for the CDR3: TGTGCCAGCAGCGTAGAACAGGACTATGGCTACACCTTC.

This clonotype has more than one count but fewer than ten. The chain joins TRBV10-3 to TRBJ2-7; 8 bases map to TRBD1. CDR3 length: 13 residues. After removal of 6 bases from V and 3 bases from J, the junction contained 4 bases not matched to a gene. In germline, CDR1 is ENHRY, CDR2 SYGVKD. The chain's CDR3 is CAIRGTGGYEQYF. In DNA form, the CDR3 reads TGTGCCATCAGGGGTACAGGGGGCTACGAGCAGTACTTC.